Shown below are 25 T cell receptor beta chains from a single sample sequenced in a study of cytomegalovirus exposure and HLA in healthy donors (dated by TCRdb to about 2017). The protocol used for the library was the immunoSEQ multiplex PCR assay. The multiplex PCR relied on a mix of 60 forward primers for TCR Vbeta segments and 13 reverse primers for TCR Jbeta segments. Not all clones reach the TCRdb copy of this immuneACCESS table, which keeps in-frame sequences only. Checked studies attribute under half of the gap to unresolved V genes and leave the rest unexplained. The sample data list around 110,000 clones, and roughly 82% of these were observed just once. The top ten clones comprise about 2.5% of the sample. What was sequenced was PBMCs. Receptors were obtained from a man in his thirties or forties in good health and CMV-seropositive.

This chain links TRBV27 with TRBJ2-7; 7 nucleotides match TRBD1. With 4 bases clipped from V and 9 bases from J, the junction kept 6 bases outside the gene matches. Germline CDR1 MNHEY, CDR2 SMNVEV (reference sequence). There are 12 residues in the CDR3. The CDR3 bases are TGTGCCAGCAGTTCCTACAGGGGAAGGCAGTACTTC. This sequence encodes CASSSYRGRQYF.

The V gene is TRBV4-1, the J gene TRBJ1-1; D is uncertain. The length of the CDR3 is 13 residues. Deletions cut 2 bases from V and 2 bases from J, with 6 bases between. CDR1 is MGHRA, CDR2 YSYEKL, per germline. The CDR3 nucleotides read TGCGCCAGCAGCCAAATCCATAACACTGAAGCTTTCTTT. Its protein is CASSQIHNTEAFF.

The chain joins TRBV11-2 to TRBJ2-5, with 9 bases aligning to TRBD2. Germline CDR1 is SGHAT and CDR2 is FQNNGV. The CDR3 has 17 amino acids. Losses at the gene ends were 2 bases for V and 5 bases for J; bases not matched to a gene: 12. The CDR3 sequence: CASSLNPAAGGLETQYF. CDR3 DNA sequence: TGTGCCAGCAGCTTAAACCCCGCAGCGGGGGGTCTGGAGACCCAGTACTTC.

This chain connects TRBV7-9 to TRBJ1-1; 8 bases are a match to TRBD1. The ends lost 3 bases at V and 1 base at J; junction bases unmatched: 1. Germline V CDR1 and CDR2: SEHNR, FQNEAQ (reference sequence). The CDR3 sequence is 14 residues long. The CDR3 loop reads CASSLGQANTEAFF. Here the CDR3 DNA reads TGTGCCAGCAGCTTGGGACAGGCGAACACTGAAGCTTTCTTT.

V gene TRBV19 combines with J gene TRBJ1-2; no clear D. The CDR3 is 14 amino acids. Trimming took 7 bases from V and 7 from J, leaving 19 bases between them. The germline V gene has CDR1 LNHDA and CDR2 SQIVND (reference sequence). The CDR3 region has the DNA TGTGCCAGTACCCTACTTGACTCTCGGGTTGGCTACACCTTC. This sequence encodes CASTLLDSRVGYTF.

A single count supports this clone. The J gene is TRBJ1-1, the V gene TRBV19, with 7 bases matching TRBD1. The CDR3 loop spans 14 amino acids. Germline-derived CDR1 and CDR2 are LNHDA and SQIVND (reference sequence). After removal of 4 bases from V and 1 base from J, the junction contained 3 bases not matched to a gene. The DNA of the CDR3 is TGTGCCAGTAGTACAGGGGGGTGGAACACTGAAGCTTTCTTT. Translated, it gives CASSTGGWNTEAFF. Complete variable domain (other parts from reference TRBV19 and TRBJ1-1): DGGITQSPKYLFRKEGQNVTLSCEQNLNHDAMYWYRQDPGQGLRLIYYSQIVNDFQKGDIAEGYSVSREKKESFPLTVTSAQKNPTAFYLCASSTGGWNTEAFFGQGTRLTVV.

In regard to this clone: Because it lacks the conserved phenylalanine or tryptophan at the end, this CDR3 is likely a read error. This chain joins TRBV6-4 and TRBJ2-7; D perhaps matches TRBD2 (5 bases). Germline V gene sequence: CDR1 MRHNA, CDR2 SNTAGT. This CDR3 contains 16 residues. Trimming pared 7 bases from V and 2 bases from J, leaving 21 bases between. CDR3 DNA: TGTGCCAGCACCAGCCCCCCGGAGAGCGGCCCCTACGAGCAGTACTGC. It translates to CASTSPPESGPYEQYC.

The V gene is TRBV7-3, the J gene TRBJ1-3; D gene unclear. CDR1 and CDR2 from the germline V gene are SGHTA and FQGTGA. Between the trimmed V and J ends, which lost 2 bases and 8 bases, there was a span of 13 bases. The CDR3 spans 14 residues. CDR3 nucleotide sequence: TGTGCCAGCAGCTTAGCAGGTTATAGCGACACCATATATTTT. Encoded protein: CASSLAGYSDTIYF.

This clone appeared once. The gene calls are TRBV11-3 and TRBJ2-3; 8 bases fit TRBD2. V lost 3 bases and J lost 2; bases outside the gene matches: 4. This CDR3 is 15 amino acids long. Looked up from germline, CDR1 is SGHNT and CDR2 is YENEEA. This CDR3 reads CASSFGGGSTDTQYF. In nucleotides, the CDR3 is TGTGCCAGCAGCTTTGGCGGGGGGTCCACAGATACGCAGTATTTT.

This chain links TRBV13 with TRBJ2-7, with D maybe TRBD1 (6 bases). Deletions cut 0 bases from V and 3 bases from J, with 12 bases between. The CDR3 has 15 amino acids. Germline V lookup: CDR1 PRHDT, CDR2 FYEKMQ (reference sequence). CDR3 protein: CASSLGLGRGYEQYF. DNA for the CDR3: TGTGCCAGCAGCTTAGGTTTGGGCAGGGGCTACGAGCAGTACTTC.

The gene calls are TRBV19 and TRBJ1-1; 11 bases match TRBD1. The CDR3 totals 15 residues. Germline lookup yields CDR1 LNHDA and CDR2 SQIVND (reference sequence). Trimming at V came to 6 bases and at J to 2 bases, leaving 5 bases not matched to a gene. The CDR3, as DNA: TGTGCCAGTAGAATCCGGACAGGGGGCAACACTGAAGCTTTCTTT. Translated: CASRIRTGGNTEAFF.

The chain is built from TRBV7-3 and TRBJ2-1; 11 bases map to TRBD2. From germline, CDR1 is SGHTA and CDR2 FQGTGA. V trimming: 4 bases; J trimming: 7 bases; junction bases outside the gene matches: 15. The CDR3 loop spans 18 amino acids. The CDR3 reads CASSSPGDSGGAGNEQFF. The CDR3 DNA reads TGTGCCAGCAGCTCCCCAGGGGATAGCGGGGGGGCGGGGAATGAGCAGTTCTTC. Looking up the rest from reference TRBV7-3 and TRBJ2-1 gives the full variable domain: GAGVSQTPSNKVTEKGKYVELRCDPISGHTALYWYRQSLGQGPEFLIYFQGTGAADDSGLPNDRFFAVRPEGSVSTLKIQRTERGDSAVYLCASSSPGDSGGAGNEQFFGPGTRLTVL.

V is TRBV5-5 and J is TRBJ2-5, with D unresolved. This CDR3 is 13 amino acids long. Germline V gives CDR1 SGHKS, CDR2 YYEKEE (reference sequence). The V and J ends lost 4 bases and 5 bases respectively, with 12 bases between them. The CDR3 reads CASSRALVETQYF. The CDR3 DNA is TGTGCCAGCAGCCGCGCGCTTGTGGAGACCCAGTACTTC.

In its sample, this clone was seen once. The chain combines TRBV10-3 with TRBJ2-7; 8 nucleotides align to TRBD2. Germline-derived CDR1 and CDR2 are ENHRY and SYGVKD. The CDR3 length is 15 residues. The trim removed 10 bases at V and 2 bases at J, leaving 13 bases unmatched. The CDR3 DNA follows: TGTGCCACCTTTCCGGGACTAGAGGCCCCCTACGAGCAGTACTTC. Protein product: CATFPGLEAPYEQYF.

J is TRBJ2-7 and V is TRBV2, with TRBD1 matching over 9 bases. The V gene's germline CDR1 is SNHLY and CDR2 FYNNEI. The CDR3 covers 16 residues. V lost 6 bases to trimming and J lost 2 bases; unmatched junction nucleotides: 11. CDR3 residues: CASSPGWGQGPYEQYF. DNA of the CDR3: TGTGCCAGCAGCCCAGGATGGGGACAGGGCCCCTACGAGCAGTACTTC.

The chain is built from TRBV10-2 and TRBJ1-1; TRBD1 matches at 9 bases. Germline V gives CDR1 WSHSY, CDR2 SAAADI. The CDR3 spans 17 residues. With 3 bases clipped from V and 0 bases from J, the junction kept 8 bases outside the gene matches. In DNA form, the CDR3 reads TGCGCCAGCAGTGACCCCCGGGACAGGGACCTGAACACTGAAGCTTTCTTT. Amino acids: CASSDPRDRDLNTEAFF.

This chain connects TRBV4-2 to TRBJ2-3; weak D call: TRBD2 (6 bases). The V and J ends lost 1 base and 1 base respectively, with 12 bases between them. The CDR3 totals 16 residues. The germline V gene has CDR1 LGHNA and CDR2 YNFKEQ. In DNA form, the CDR3 reads TGTGCCAGCAGCCAAGCCGGGACGGGGGGCACAGATACGCAGTATTTT. Amino acid sequence: CASSQAGTGGTDTQYF.

The gene calls are TRBV21-1 and TRBJ2-5; the table gives TRBD1 as D, unverified against the DNA. TRBV21-1 is marked as a pseudogene. This CDR3 spans 16 amino acids. The CDR3 DNA follows: TGTGCCAGCAGCACGTCCCGGGACAGGGGGCGGGCGACCCAGTACTTC. Protein sequence: CASSTSRDRGRATQYF.

This clone occurred once. This chain uses TRBV10-3 with TRBJ1-4; 8 bases match TRBD1. V was pared by 10 bases and J by 5 bases, with 18 bases of the junction left unmatched. Germline V gene lookup returns CDR1 ENHRY and CDR2 SYGVKD. This CDR3 is 17 amino acids long. CDR3 DNA sequence: TGTGCCACCCAAGGGGGGTCTGGAGACAGGGGAAATGAAAAACTGTTTTTT. It specifies CATQGGSGDRGNEKLFF.

This clone has a single count. The chain joins TRBV13 to TRBJ2-1; the D gene is possibly TRBD1 (6 bases). This CDR3 is 12 amino acids long. Deletions cut 1 base from V and 9 bases from J, with 7 bases between. CDR1 and CDR2 (germline): PRHDT, FYEKMQ (reference sequence). The CDR3 DNA sequence: TGTGCCAGCAGCTTAGACAGGGTTGAGCAGTTCTTC. As protein: CASSLDRVEQFF. The full variable domain, its missing parts supplied by reference TRBV13 and TRBJ2-1, is AAGVIQSPRHLIKEKRETATLKCYPIPRHDTVYWYQQGPGQDPQFLISFYEKMQSDKGSIPDRFSAQQFSDYHSELNMSSLELGDSALYFCASSLDRVEQFFGPGTRLTVL.

V usage is TRBV5-1 and J usage is TRBJ1-2; D gene uncertain. The V and J ends lost 0 bases and 2 bases respectively, with 8 bases between them. The CDR3 spans 14 residues. Per germline, CDR1 SGHRS and CDR2 YFSETQ. The CDR3 here is CASSLDSQNYGYTF. The CDR3 DNA sequence: TGCGCCAGCAGCTTGGACAGCCAGAACTATGGCTACACCTTC.

The V gene is TRBV2, the J gene TRBJ2-2; 7 nucleotides agree with TRBD1. With V trimmed by 8 bases and J by 2 bases, 11 bases remained unmatched. CDR1 and CDR2 from the germline V gene are SNHLY and FYNNEI. This CDR3 comprises 16 residues. CDR3 amino acids: CASQPSRGTNTGELFF. The CDR3 region has the DNA TGTGCCAGCCAGCCGTCCAGGGGGACAAACACCGGGGAGCTGTTTTTT.

The chain uses TRBV29-1 and TRBJ1-5, with 7 bases matching TRBD1. This CDR3 comprises 13 residues. Losses at the gene ends were 4 bases for V and 7 bases for J; bases not matched to a gene: 7. Germline V gene data show CDR1 as SQVTM and CDR2 as ANQGSEA. The CDR3 sequence is CSVAPAGGQPQHF. The DNA for the CDR3 is TGCAGCGTTGCCCCGGCAGGGGGACAGCCCCAGCATTTT.

The chain employs TRBV7-9 and TRBJ2-1, with TRBD2 matching 13 bases. CDR1 is SEHNR and CDR2 is FQNEAQ in the germline V gene (reference sequence). The CDR3 loop spans 16 amino acids. The trim removed 5 bases at V and 7 bases at J, leaving 8 bases unmatched. The CDR3 sequence is CASSPTTSGGSNEQFF. CDR3 nucleotides: TGTGCCAGCAGCCCGACGACTAGCGGGGGGTCTAATGAGCAGTTCTTC.

The CDR3 DNA is TGTGCCAGCAGTTTCGGGACAGGGCTATACGAGCAGTACTTC. Protein: CASSFGTGLYEQYF. V gene TRBV2 combines with J gene TRBJ2-7, with 9 bases matching TRBD1. Germline V gene data show CDR1 as SNHLY and CDR2 as FYNNEI. J lost 4 bases, V lost 5 bases, and 6 bases had no gene match. The CDR3 loop spans 14 amino acids.